A selection of T cell receptor beta chains follows, all from one sample in a study of CD8 T cells in Susac syndrome. TCRdb reprocessed the immunoSEQ multiplex PCR reads with MiXCR, giving one entry per CDR3 protein. The repertoire holds around 130,000 distinct CDR3 sequences, with around 96% as singletons. The specimen was CD4+ T cells from PBMCs. The receptor set was obtained from a human donor with Susac syndrome. The CDR3 runs from the conserved cysteine through the conserved F or W.

j_call	v_call	cdr3_aa
TRBJ2-5	TRBV4-2	CASSQAVAAQETQYF
TRBJ2-4	TRBV20-1	CSARPSAKNIQYF
TRBJ1-2	TRBV30	CAWSDRPSGYGYTF
TRBJ2-1	TRBV12-5	CASGPGNEQFF
TRBJ2-5	TRBV30	CACTGVRETQYF
TRBJ2-5	TRBV27	CASSFGGETQYF
TRBJ2-3	TRBV4-2	CASSQDFLAGETDTQYF
TRBJ2-5	TRBV12-3/TRBV12-4	CASSPQAVKETQYF
TRBJ1-1	TRBV18	CASSPYWDSEAFF
TRBJ2-1	TRBV7-9	CASSPENEQFF
TRBJ2-1	TRBV7-2	CASSLASGSGDEQFF